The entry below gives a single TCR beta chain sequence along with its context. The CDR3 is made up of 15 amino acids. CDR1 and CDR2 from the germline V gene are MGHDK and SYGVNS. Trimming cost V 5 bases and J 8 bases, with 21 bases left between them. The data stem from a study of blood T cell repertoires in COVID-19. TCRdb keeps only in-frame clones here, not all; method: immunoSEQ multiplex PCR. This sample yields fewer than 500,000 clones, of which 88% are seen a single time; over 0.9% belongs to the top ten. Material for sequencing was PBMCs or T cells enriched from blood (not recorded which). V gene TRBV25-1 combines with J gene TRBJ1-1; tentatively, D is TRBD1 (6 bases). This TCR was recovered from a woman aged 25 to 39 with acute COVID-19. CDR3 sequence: CASSKSAGTRREAFF. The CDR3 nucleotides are TGTGCCAGCAGTAAGAGCGCCGGGACACGGAGAGAAGCTTTCTTT.